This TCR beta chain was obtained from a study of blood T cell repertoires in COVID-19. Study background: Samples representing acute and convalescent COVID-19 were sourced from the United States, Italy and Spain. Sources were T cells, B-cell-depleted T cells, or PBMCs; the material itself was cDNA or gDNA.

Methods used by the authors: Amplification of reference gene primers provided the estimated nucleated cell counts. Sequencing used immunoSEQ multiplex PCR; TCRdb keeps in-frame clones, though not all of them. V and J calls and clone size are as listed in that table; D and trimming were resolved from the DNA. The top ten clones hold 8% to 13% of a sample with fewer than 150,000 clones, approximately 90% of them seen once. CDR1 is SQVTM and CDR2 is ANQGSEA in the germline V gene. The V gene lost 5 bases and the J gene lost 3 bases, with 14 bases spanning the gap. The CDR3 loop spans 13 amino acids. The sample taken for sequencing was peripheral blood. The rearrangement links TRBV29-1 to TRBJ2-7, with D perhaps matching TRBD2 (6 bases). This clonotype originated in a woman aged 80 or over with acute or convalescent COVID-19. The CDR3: CSVLGGSYYEQYF. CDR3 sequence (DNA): TGCAGCGTTCTCGGAGGGTCTTACTACGAGCAGTACTTC.